Below, one T cell receptor beta chain is given with its context. Its antigen is as yet unknown. The sample originates from a study of OX40 agonist ivuxolimab in advanced cancers. Study context: Patients were infused with ivuxolimab every 2 weeks at 0.01 to 10 mg/kg. A male proportion of approximately 83% was recorded, with mean age roughly 60 years and range about 23 to 90. Study-wide results and limits: At 0.1 to 3.0 mg/kg and by week 6, CD4+ and CD8+ T cells in the blood had expanded clonally.

Deletions cut 2 bases from V and 1 base from J, with 5 bases between. CDR1 is SGHNT, CDR2 YYREEE, per germline (reference sequence). The CDR3 sequence is 13 residues long. The method was immunoSEQ multiplex PCR; TCRdb's version includes in-frame clones alone and lacks a portion of them. The sample shows 70,000 or so clones, 85% to 90% of them seen only once. The clonotype was recovered from an adult with an advanced solid tumor such as melanoma, head and neck, liver or kidney cancer. The sample in question was CD4+ or CD8+ T cells sorted from blood, obtained in a trial of the OX40 agonist ivuxolimab. This chain joins TRBV5-4 and TRBJ2-3; D is ambiguous. CDR3: CASSLRGTDTQYF. The CDR3 DNA reads TGTGCCAGCAGCTTAAGGGGCACAGATACGCAGTATTTT. The variable domain in full, with the rest retrieved from reference TRBV5-4 and TRBJ2-3, is ETGVTQSPTHLIKTRGQQVTLRCSSQSGHNTVSWYQQALGQGPQFIFQYYREEENGRGNFPPRFSGLQFPNYSSELNVNALELDDSALYLCASSLRGTDTQYFGPGTRLTVL.